The 2 T cell receptor beta chains given below trace back to one sample, sequenced in a study of cytomegalovirus exposure and HLA in healthy donors. In the PCR, 60 Vbeta and 13 Jbeta primers were used. Here immunoSEQ multiplex PCR was the method, and the copy in TCRdb shows in-frame clones only, minus some. Altogether around 110,000 clones are present, approximately 9.4% being singletons, with the ten largest covering 2.5% to 3.5%. The specimen was PBMCs. These receptors all come from a man aged 25 to 40 in good health and CMV-seronegative.

The V gene is TRBV27, the J gene TRBJ2-2; 16 bases are a match to TRBD2. V dropped 4 bases and J dropped 6; count of bases not matched to a gene: 5. The CDR3 consists of 17 residues. CDR1 and CDR2 from the germline V gene are MNHEY and SMNVEV (reference sequence). CDR3 loop: CASSSPGLAGGSGELFF. CDR3 coding DNA: TGTGCCAGCAGTTCCCCGGGACTAGCGGGAGGGTCCGGGGAGCTGTTTTTT.

A few counts support this clone. This chain links TRBV30 with TRBJ2-7; 8 nucleotides agree with TRBD1. The CDR3 runs to 13 residues. Germline CDR1 is GTSNPN and CDR2 is SVGIG (reference sequence). With 2 bases clipped from V and 6 bases from J, the junction kept 6 bases outside the gene matches. Here the CDR3 reads CAWSRTGGSEQYF. Written as DNA, the CDR3 is TGTGCCTGGAGTCGAACAGGGGGGAGCGAGCAGTACTTC.